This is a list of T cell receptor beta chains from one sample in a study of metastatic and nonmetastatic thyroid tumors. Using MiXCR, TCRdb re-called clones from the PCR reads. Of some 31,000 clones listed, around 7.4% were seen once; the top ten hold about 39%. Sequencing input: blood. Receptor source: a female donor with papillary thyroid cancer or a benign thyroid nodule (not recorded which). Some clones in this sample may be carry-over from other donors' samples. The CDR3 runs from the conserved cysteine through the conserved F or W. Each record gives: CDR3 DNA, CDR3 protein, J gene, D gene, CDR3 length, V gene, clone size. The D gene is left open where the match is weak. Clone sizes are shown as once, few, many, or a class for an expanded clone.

CDR3 DNA: TGCAGTGCTAGAGATCTCAGCAGGGATTACGTGCAGCAGTACTTC
CDR3 protein: CSARDLSRDYVQQYF
J gene: TRBJ2-7
D gene: -
CDR3 length: 15
V gene: TRBV20-1
clone size: many

CDR3 DNA: TGTGCCAGCAACTCGGGACAAAAAATCACAGATACGCAGTATTTT
CDR3 protein: CASNSGQKITDTQYF
J gene: TRBJ2-3
D gene: -
CDR3 length: 15
V gene: TRBV6-1
clone size: many

CDR3 DNA: TGCAGCGTTGCAGGACTAGCAGGGTCCTACGAGCAGTACTTC
CDR3 protein: CSVAGLAGSYEQYF
J gene: TRBJ2-7
D gene: TRBD2
CDR3 length: 14
V gene: TRBV29-1
clone size: many

CDR3 DNA: TGCGCCAGCAGCTGGGACAGTGGGAACACTGAAGCTTTCTTT
CDR3 protein: CASSWDSGNTEAFF
J gene: TRBJ1-1
D gene: TRBD1
CDR3 length: 14
V gene: TRBV4-1
clone size: many

CDR3 DNA: TGTGCCAGTCAGACTATCACAGATACGCAGTATTTT
CDR3 protein: CASQTITDTQYF
J gene: TRBJ2-3
D gene: -
CDR3 length: 12
V gene: TRBV2
clone size: many

CDR3 DNA: TGCGCCAGCAGAAGGTCCAGCGGTAAATCCTACAATGAGCAGTTCTTC
CDR3 protein: CASRRSSGKSYNEQFF
J gene: TRBJ2-1
D gene: -
CDR3 length: 16
V gene: TRBV10-2
clone size: many

CDR3 DNA: TGTGCCAGCAGCTTAGAGGCGGTGAACACTGAAGCTTTCTTT
CDR3 protein: CASSLEAVNTEAFF
J gene: TRBJ1-1
D gene: -
CDR3 length: 14
V gene: TRBV7-6
clone size: many

CDR3 DNA: TGTGCCAGCAGTCAGGGGTTCACTGAAGCTTTCTTT
CDR3 protein: CASSQGFTEAFF
J gene: TRBJ1-1
D gene: -
CDR3 length: 12
V gene: TRBV12-3/TRBV12-4
clone size: many

CDR3 DNA: TGTGCCAGCAGCGTCTCATTGGCTAGCGGGAGCAATGAGCAGTTCTTC
CDR3 protein: CASSVSLASGSNEQFF
J gene: TRBJ2-1
D gene: TRBD2
CDR3 length: 16
V gene: TRBV7-3
clone size: many

CDR3 DNA: TGTGCCATCAGTGAGAGGGGGACAGTTAATGAAAAACTGTTTTTT
CDR3 protein: CAISERGTVNEKLFF
J gene: TRBJ1-4
D gene: TRBD1
CDR3 length: 15
V gene: TRBV10-3
clone size: many

CDR3 DNA: TGTGCCAGCAGTTGGGCAGGTGAAGAGACCCAGTACTTC
CDR3 protein: CASSWAGEETQYF
J gene: TRBJ2-5
D gene: -
CDR3 length: 13
V gene: TRBV28
clone size: many

CDR3 DNA: TGTGCCAGTAGTGCCAGGGAGGAAGCCCAGCATTTT
CDR3 protein: CASSAREEAQHF
J gene: TRBJ1-5
D gene: -
CDR3 length: 12
V gene: TRBV19
clone size: many

CDR3 DNA: TGTGCCAGTAGTATAGTAGGGGACACCACCTACGAGCAGTACTTC
CDR3 protein: CASSIVGDTTYEQYF
J gene: TRBJ2-7
D gene: -
CDR3 length: 15
V gene: TRBV19
clone size: many

CDR3 DNA: TGTGCCAGTAATAGACGAAGTACTACGGAAACAGGCAATCAGCCCCAGCATTTT
CDR3 protein: CASNRRSTTETGNQPQHF
J gene: TRBJ1-5
D gene: -
CDR3 length: 18
V gene: TRBV19
clone size: many

CDR3 DNA: TGTGCCACCAGGAGTAAGGGACTAGCGGGACTCACAGATACGCAGTATTTT
CDR3 protein: CATRSKGLAGLTDTQYF
J gene: TRBJ2-3
D gene: TRBD2
CDR3 length: 17
V gene: TRBV27
clone size: many

CDR3 DNA: TGTGCCAGCAGCTTGGGGATCTGGGCTGGGGCCAACGTCCTGACTTTC
CDR3 protein: CASSLGIWAGANVLTF
J gene: TRBJ2-6
D gene: -
CDR3 length: 16
V gene: TRBV11-1
clone size: many

CDR3 DNA: TGTGCCAGCAGTTATAATGGCTACACCTTC
CDR3 protein: CASSYNGYTF
J gene: TRBJ1-2
D gene: -
CDR3 length: 10
V gene: TRBV6-1
clone size: many

CDR3 DNA: TGTGCCAGTAGCGTAGCGGGAGATCGGAATGAGCAGTTCTTC
CDR3 protein: CASSVAGDRNEQFF
J gene: TRBJ2-1
D gene: TRBD2
CDR3 length: 14
V gene: TRBV19
clone size: many

CDR3 DNA: TGCGCCAGCAGCCAGACAGGGGTAGGTGGCTACACCTTC
CDR3 protein: CASSQTGVGGYTF
J gene: TRBJ1-2
D gene: TRBD1
CDR3 length: 13
V gene: TRBV5-1
clone size: many

CDR3 DNA: TGTGCCAGCAGCCAAGATTCCCGGGGCAGCAACACCTACAATGAGCAGTTCTTC
CDR3 protein: CASSQDSRGSNTYNEQFF
J gene: TRBJ2-1
D gene: -
CDR3 length: 18
V gene: TRBV3-1
clone size: many

CDR3 DNA: TGTGCCATCACCAGAGGACAGGGACGAGGCTACACCTTC
CDR3 protein: CAITRGQGRGYTF
J gene: TRBJ1-2
D gene: TRBD1
CDR3 length: 13
V gene: TRBV10-3
clone size: many

CDR3 DNA: TGTGCCAGCAGCGTGGGACTCGGGGGCTACCAAGAGACCCAGTACTTC
CDR3 protein: CASSVGLGGYQETQYF
J gene: TRBJ2-5
D gene: -
CDR3 length: 16
V gene: TRBV9
clone size: many